The T cell receptor beta chain under discussion was sequenced for a study of long-term antiretroviral therapy in people with HIV. Sequencing relied on immunoSEQ assay v3.0, run at survey level. Clones were read by immunoSEQ multiplex PCR, and TCRdb kept only the in-frame ones, dropping some. The sample lists 23,000 or so clones; approximately 95% were seen once. The germline gives CDR1 GTSNPN, CDR2 SVGIG (reference sequence). Trimming cost V 5 bases and J 0 bases, with 9 bases left between them. This CDR3 comprises 13 residues. This clone was observed once. Its antigen is currently unknown. Every one of the participants with HIV received treatment in the United States. General observations from the study: Regardless of time point, clones expanded before ART dominated the repertoire. Someone took the blood between 2004 and 2017, maybe while older ART regimens were in use. Diversity went up after ART and still fell short of transplant donor controls.

The chain employs TRBV30 and TRBJ2-3; D is possibly TRBD1 (5 bases). Here the sequenced sample was unsorted PBMCs, taken 7.6 years after starting antiretroviral therapy. The TCR was taken from a woman aged 40 to 50 with HIV. The DNA of the CDR3 is TGTGCCTGGGCCAGGGCCAGCACAGATACGCAGTATTTT. Protein product: CAWARASTDTQYF.